Presented here are 9 T cell receptor beta chains from one specimen sequenced in a study of T cell responses to AZD1222 COVID-19 vaccine. Libraries were prepared by immunoSEQ multiplex PCR; TCRdb keeps only in-frame clonotypes and omits some of them. The sample yields around 80,000 clones, roughly 90% seen once. The sequenced sample was peripheral blood, obtained 28 days after the second AZD1222 dose. The source of these receptors is an adult who received the AZD1222 COVID-19 vaccine.

V and J are TRBV9 and TRBJ1-3; D is unclear. The CDR3 runs to 14 residues. CDR1 SGDLS and CDR2 YYNGEE come from the germline V gene. Trimming removed 0 bases from V and 1 base from J, with 5 bases in between. The CDR3 loop is CASSVGYSGNTIYF. DNA for the CDR3: TGTGCCAGCAGCGTAGGCTATTCTGGAAACACCATATATTTT.

The chain couples TRBV27 to TRBJ1-3; no clear D. Germline values: CDR1 MNHEY, CDR2 SMNVEV (reference sequence). The CDR3 is 14 amino acids. V was clipped by 7 bases and J by 0 bases, with 10 bases between them. The CDR3 DNA is TGTGCCAGCATGGGCGTACTCTCTGGAAACACCATATATTTT. Its translation is CASMGVLSGNTIYF.

The gene calls are TRBV5-1 and TRBJ2-1; unclear D gene. The germline gives CDR1 SGHRS, CDR2 YFSETQ. V was trimmed by 0 bases and J by 10 bases, leaving 8 bases between them. This CDR3 has 12 amino acids. Written as DNA, the CDR3 is TGCGCCAGCAGCTTGGAAGAGGCCGAGCAGTTCTTC. Translation gives CASSLEEAEQFF.

V is TRBV2 and J is TRBJ2-1; 9 bases line up with TRBD1. Germline CDR1 reads SNHLY; CDR2 reads FYNNEI. With V trimmed by 9 bases and J by 2 bases, 8 bases remained unmatched. CDR3 size: 15 residues. The CDR3 region has the DNA TGTGCCAGTTCTTTAGGGACAGGGACCTACAATGAGCAGTTCTTC. This encodes CASSLGTGTYNEQFF.

The chain joins TRBV28 to TRBJ2-2, with TRBD1 identical over 11 bases. The germline CDR1 and CDR2 sequences are MDHEN and SYDVKM. V lost 7 bases, J lost 5 bases, and 6 bases stayed unmatched. The CDR3 runs 15 residues. For the CDR3, the DNA is TGTGCCAGCACGGGACAGGGGGTAGGGACCGGGGAGCTGTTTTTT. This gives the protein CASTGQGVGTGELFF. Complete variable domain (other parts from reference TRBV28 and TRBJ2-2): DVKVTQSSRYLVKRTGEKVFLECVQDMDHENMFWYRQDPGLGLRLIYFSYDVKMKEKGDIPEGYSVSREKKERFSLILESASTNQTSMYLCASTGQGVGTGELFFGEGSRLTVL.

The genes are TRBV25-1 and TRBJ1-2; TRBD1 aligns across 8 bases. The V and J ends lost 3 bases and 3 bases, in that order; junction bases with no gene match: 9. Looked up from germline, CDR1 is MGHDK and CDR2 is SYGVNS. This CDR3 contains 16 residues. CDR3 amino acids: CASSDPGQGGYYGYTF. The CDR3 nucleotides read TGTGCCAGCAGTGATCCCGGACAGGGTGGGTACTATGGCTACACCTTC.

V and J are TRBV3-1 (or the pseudogene TRBV3-2) and TRBJ2-4; D is perhaps TRBD2 (5 bases). CDR1 and CDR2 from the germline V gene are LGHDT and YNNKEL (reference sequence). The CDR3 consists of 14 residues. The V end lost 5 bases, the J end lost 9 bases, and 17 bases lay between the germline ends. CDR3 DNA sequence: TGTGCCAGCAGCGGAGGAGGTGGGAATGGCATTCAGTACTTC. It codes for CASSGGGGNGIQYF.

This clone was observed a single time. This chain links TRBV2 with TRBJ2-7; no reliable D call. V was trimmed by 0 bases and J by 3 bases, leaving 9 bases between them. The germline CDR1 and CDR2 sequences are SNHLY and FYNNEI. CDR3 size: 14 residues. The DNA of the CDR3 is TGTGCCAGCAGTGAAGCGCTTCGTATCTACGAGCAGTACTTC. Translated: CASSEALRIYEQYF. Combining the CDR3 with reference TRBV2 and TRBJ2-7 gives the whole variable domain EPEVTQTPSHQVTQMGQEVILRCVPISNHLYFYWYRQILGQKVEFLVSFYNNEISEKSEIFDDQFSVERPDGSNFTLKIRSTKLEDSAMYFCASSEALRIYEQYFGPGTRLTVT.

V gene TRBV1 combines with J gene TRBJ2-7. TRBV1 is a pseudogene segment. This CDR3 comprises 16 residues. DNA of the CDR3: TGCACCAGCAGCCAATTCCCCCGGGGCACAAACTACGAGCAGTACTTC. Translated: CTSSQFPRGTNYEQYF.